This T cell receptor beta chain is drawn from a study of blood T cells in healthy people across ages. For the second PCR, which ran for about 7 to 11 cycles, a sample-barcoded 5' primer and a J-beta primer mix were used. Via MiXCR, TCRdb re-called the 5' RACE reads, giving one row per CDR3 protein. This sample has fewer than 900,000 distinct CDR3 sequences; around 45% occur once, and the top ten carry roughly 30%. This clonotype was counted ten times or more. Deletions cut 1 base from V and 0 bases from J, with 7 bases between. The CDR3 contains 15 residues. Germline V CDR1 and CDR2: SGHTA, FQGNSA. This chain links TRBV7-2 with TRBJ1-5; D is unresolved. The receptor comes from a woman aged 60-75 years in good health. Material for sequencing was blood. The CDR3 coding sequence is TGTGCCAGCAGCTTAGTACCAAATAGCAATCAGCCCCAGCATTTT. Protein product: CASSLVPNSNQPQHF.